This record covers a single T cell receptor beta chain. What it binds is not known. Germline CDR1 reads MGHRA; CDR2 reads YSYEKL. Deletions cut 0 bases from V and 3 bases from J, with 16 bases between. The CDR3 runs 17 residues. This record comes from a study of shared clonotypes between healthy human individuals. Points from the study as a whole: Several donors had about 5.1% of their naive CD4 clonotypes in common.

For every subset, genomic DNA was evenly distributed across several immunoSEQ plates. The table came from immunoSEQ multiplex PCR; TCRdb's copy has only in-frame clones and leaves some out. Among 2 million to 2.5 million clones, 93% were seen once, and the ten largest hold about 0.34%. Sequencing was carried out using naive CD4+ T cells from PBMCs. Subset given: CD45RA+ positively selected. The rearrangement links TRBV4-1 to TRBJ2-3, with D uncertain. The TCR originated in a young man in good health. Some clones in this sample may be carry-over from other donors' samples. CDR3 in amino acids: CASSQEPPRFSTDTQYF. The CDR3 nucleotides read TGCGCCAGCAGCCAAGAGCCTCCGCGATTTTCAACAGATACGCAGTATTTT.